This T cell receptor (beta chain) came from a study of T-cell reconstitution after alpha-beta-depleted transplantation in children listed by TCRdb under 2016. Context from the whole study: Using TCR repertoire profiling, the study quantitatively followed how T-cell immune reconstitution unfolded in children after TCRalphabeta/CD19-depleted allogeneic hematopoietic cell transplantation.

V is shortened by 4 bases, J by 3 bases, and the region joining them spans 17 bases. The CDR3 holds 15 amino acids from the cysteine to the phenylalanine. Only CDR3 DNA is held: 45 bases, read in frame from base 1. In the germline V gene, CDR1 corresponds to SGHRS and CDR2 to YFSETQ. This clonotype was counted only a few times. No cognate antigen has been identified for it. Base qualities are not at hand, and no much larger clone is one base apart. The research as a whole found: The apparently early alphabetaT-cell count recovery about two months after transplant was reportedly dependent on only several hundred rapidly expanded clones derived from non-depleted graft cells. In some patients, the high TCRbeta diversity seen at day 60 was put down to recipient T cells and intrathymic progenitors that had survived conditioning. Over subsequent months, a decline in hyperexpanded clone frequencies was noted, and after one year, T-cell counts and TCRbeta diversity were mostly ascribed to newly produced T cells.

Taken with the paper, the label for treatment or condition translates to: allogeneic hematopoietic cell transplantation with graft depleted of TCRalphabeta T cells and CD19 B cells. The transplant recipients were children given TCRalphabeta/CD19-depleted allogeneic hematopoietic cell grafts. Library generation was performed with PCR. The sample was run on an Illumina HiSeq 2500. TCR library preparation used molecular barcoding, with unique molecular identifiers applied to normalize quantification of the TCRbeta repertoire. The raw public reads went through TCRdb reprocessing: fastp at Q25, MiXCR clone calling, in-frame beta chains kept. A single entry per CDR3 protein holds the most common genes and DNA from its merged rows. Across this sample there are about 290,000 distinct CDR3 sequences, with around 10% seen only once. The top ten clones comprise 7.5% of the sample.

The material was PBMCs, obtained before TCRalphabeta/CD19-depleted stem cell transplant. This receptor was taken from a boy younger than two with acute myeloid leukemia, due to receive a stem cell transplant. The rearrangement joined TRBV5-1 to TRBJ2-7; the D segment cannot be called with confidence. The CDR3 reads CASSPSVTAYYEQYF. The sequence in DNA is TGCGCCAGCAGCCCCAGCGTCACTGCCTACTACGAGCAGTACTTC.